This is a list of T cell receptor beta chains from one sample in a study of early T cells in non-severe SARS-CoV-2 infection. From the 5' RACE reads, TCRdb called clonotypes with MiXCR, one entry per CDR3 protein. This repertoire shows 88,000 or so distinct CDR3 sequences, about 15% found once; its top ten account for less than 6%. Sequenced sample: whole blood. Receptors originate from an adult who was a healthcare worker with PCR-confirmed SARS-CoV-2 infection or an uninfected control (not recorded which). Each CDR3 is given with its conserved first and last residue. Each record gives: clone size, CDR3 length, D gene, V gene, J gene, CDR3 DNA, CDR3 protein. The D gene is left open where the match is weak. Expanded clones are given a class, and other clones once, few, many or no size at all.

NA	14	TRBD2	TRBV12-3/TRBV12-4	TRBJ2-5	TGTGCCAGCTGTCCCGGGAGGGCCCCGGAGACCCAGTACTTC	CASCPGRAPETQYF
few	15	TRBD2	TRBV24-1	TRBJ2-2	TGTGCCACCAGTCGGACTAGCTGGGACACCGGGGAGCTGTTTTTT	CATSRTSWDTGELFF
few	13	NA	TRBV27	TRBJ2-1	TGTGCCAGCGGCTCGCGCGGGCCCAATGAGCAGTTCTTC	CASGSRGPNEQFF
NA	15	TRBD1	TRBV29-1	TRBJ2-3	TGCAGCGTTGTGTCTCGGGACAGGGACACAGATACGCAGTATTTT	CSVVSRDRDTDTQYF
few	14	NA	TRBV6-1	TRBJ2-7	TGTGCCAGCAGTGAAGAGGTTAGTCTCTACGAGCAGTACTTC	CASSEEVSLYEQYF
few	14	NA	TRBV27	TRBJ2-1	TGTGCCAGCGGGGTGGATACAGTCTACAATGAGCAGTTCTTC	CASGVDTVYNEQFF
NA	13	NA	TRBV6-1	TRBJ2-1	TGTGCCAGCAGTGAAGGCGGTGGGAGTGAGCAGTTCTTC	CASSEGGGSEQFF
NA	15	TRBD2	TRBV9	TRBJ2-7	TGTGCCAGCAGCGGGGGACTAGCGGGAGGATTCGAGCAGTACTTC	CASSGGLAGGFEQYF
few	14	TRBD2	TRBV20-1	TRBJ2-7	TGCAGTGCTAGCCGGACTAGCGGAACCTACGAGCAGTACTTC	CSASRTSGTYEQYF
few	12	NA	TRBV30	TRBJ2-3	TGTGCCTGGAGTGCGTGGACAGATACGCAGTATTTT	CAWSAWTDTQYF
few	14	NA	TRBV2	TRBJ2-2	TGTGCCAGCAGTGAAGTAACAGACACCGGGGAGCTGTTTTTT	CASSEVTDTGELFF
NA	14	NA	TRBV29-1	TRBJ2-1	TGCAGCTATTCCCGAAGGGGGAACTACAATGAGCAGTTCTTC	CSYSRRGNYNEQFF
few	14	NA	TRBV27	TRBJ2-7	TGTGCCAGCAGTTTCGGGGGTACAGGGTACGAGCAGTACTTC	CASSFGGTGYEQYF
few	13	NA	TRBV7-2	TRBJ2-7	TGTGCCAGCGCGACCCAACATACCTACGAGCAGTACTTC	CASATQHTYEQYF
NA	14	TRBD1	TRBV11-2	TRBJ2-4	TGTGCCAGCAGCCTCGGACAGGGGATCGACATTCAGTACTTC	CASSLGQGIDIQYF
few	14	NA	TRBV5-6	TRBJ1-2	TGTGCCAGCAGCTTGGCCGGACAGTACCTTGGCTACACCTTC	CASSLAGQYLGYTF
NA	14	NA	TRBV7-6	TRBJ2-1	TGTGCCAGCAGCTTAGATCTAGTCCGCAATGAGCAGTTCTTC	CASSLDLVRNEQFF
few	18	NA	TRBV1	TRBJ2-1	TGCACCAGCAGCTGGCTAGCGGGAGGGCCCAGCTCCTACAATGAGCAGTTCTTC	CTSSWLAGGPSSYNEQFF
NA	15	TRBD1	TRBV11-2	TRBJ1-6	TGTGCCAGCAGCTTGGGGACAGGCTATAATTCACCCCTCCACTTT	CASSLGTGYNSPLHF
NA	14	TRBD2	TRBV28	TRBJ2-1	TGTGCCAGCAGCTCATCTAGCGGGAGGCGTGAGCAGTTCTTC	CASSSSSGRREQFF
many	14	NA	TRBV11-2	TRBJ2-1	TGTGCCAGCAGCTTAGATCCGGGAACCAATGAGCAGTTCTTC	CASSLDPGTNEQFF
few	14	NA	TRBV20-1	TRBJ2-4	TGCAGTGCTAGAGGAGATGCGGCCAAAAACATTCAGTACTTC	CSARGDAAKNIQYF
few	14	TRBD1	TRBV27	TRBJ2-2	TGTGCCAGCAGTTTAGAACAGGGGTACGGGGAGCTGTTTTTT	CASSLEQGYGELFF
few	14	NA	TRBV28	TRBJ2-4	TGTGCCAGCAGTCTTGAAGTGGCCAAAAACATTCAGTACTTC	CASSLEVAKNIQYF
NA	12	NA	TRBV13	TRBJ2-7	TGTGCCAGCAGCTTAACCTCAGGAGATCAGTACTTC	CASSLTSGDQYF
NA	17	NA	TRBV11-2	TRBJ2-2	TGTGCCAGCAGCTTAGGGCCACAGGGTTCGAACACCGGGGAGCTGTTTTTT	CASSLGPQGSNTGELFF
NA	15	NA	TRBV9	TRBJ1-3	TGTGCCAGCAGCGCAGGACAGTCCTCTGGAAACACCATATATTTT	CASSAGQSSGNTIYF
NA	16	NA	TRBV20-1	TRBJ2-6	TGCAGTGCTAGAGATCCCCTGGGAAGTGGGGCCAACGTCCTGACTTTC	CSARDPLGSGANVLTF
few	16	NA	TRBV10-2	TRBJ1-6	TGCGCCAGCAGTCCCCTTTGGGAGGCTCCCAGTTCACCCCTCCACTTT	CASSPLWEAPSSPLHF
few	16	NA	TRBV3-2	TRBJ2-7	TGTGCCAGCAGCCAGGAATCTAGCGGGGTAACCTACGAGCAGTACTTC	CASSQESSGVTYEQYF
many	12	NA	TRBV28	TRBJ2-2	TGTGCCAGCAGTTTAGGCACCGGGGAGCTGTTTTTT	CASSLGTGELFF
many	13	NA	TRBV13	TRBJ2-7	TGTGCCAGCAGCCTGGTCGACTCCTACGAGCAGTACTTC	CASSLVDSYEQYF
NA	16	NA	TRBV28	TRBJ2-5	TGTGCCAGCAGCTTGACGGAGGGGGAGTACCAAGAGACCCAGTACTTC	CASSLTEGEYQETQYF
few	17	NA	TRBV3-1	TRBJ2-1	TGTGCCAGCAGCCAACTCCCGCGAACGCTCTCCTACAATGAGCAGTTCTTC	CASSQLPRTLSYNEQFF
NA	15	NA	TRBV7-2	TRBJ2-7	TGTGCCAGCAGCTTAGGGGATGCTCTCTCCTACGAGCAGTACTTC	CASSLGDALSYEQYF
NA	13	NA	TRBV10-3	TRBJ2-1	TGTGCCATCAGTGCCACCGCCTACAATGAGCAGTTCTTC	CAISATAYNEQFF
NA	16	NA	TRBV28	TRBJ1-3	TGTGCCAGCAGTCCTCCCCACAGGTTCTCTGGAAACACCATATATTTT	CASSPPHRFSGNTIYF